This entry concerns a single T cell receptor beta chain. Its antigen has not been determined. No base quality values were provided; no much bigger clone lies one nucleotide off. CDR1 and CDR2 were assigned from the germline V gene as SNHLY and FYNNEI. V is cut by 2 bases and J by 7 bases, and the space between the germline ends is 15 bases. Including the terminal cysteine and phenylalanine, the CDR3 comprises 15 residues. Only the CDR3 DNA is retained, 45 bases long and in frame from the first base. These data originate in a study of blood T cell repertoires in COVID-19 (TCRdb year 2020). Context from the whole study: The collaborator samples originated in the United States, Italy and Spain and spanned the acute and convalescent phases of COVID-19. The prospective study material was composed of cDNA or gDNA derived from T cells, B-cell-depleted T cells, or PBMCs. Subjects who had been exposed to COVID-19, were actively infected with it, or had recovered from it provided the deeply sampled blood TCRbeta repertoires that made up the dataset. The repertoires were released in a freely available public database meant as a resource for research on the immune response to SARS-CoV-2. Samples were obtained from the ongoing ImmuneRACE study (first 160 participants) and from roughly 1,300 subjects provided by 6 global collaborators. A de-identified subject ID, COVID-19 status, age in years and sex were almost always included in the sample metadata. Where available, HLA class I and class II types were obtained from metadata supplied by the sample provider rather than from assay-based typing.

Whole blood was collected in K2EDTA tubes by collaborating institutions according to the institutions' own protocols. Collaborator samples were shipped for TCRbeta analysis as frozen whole blood, isolated PBMCs, or DNA extracted from either sample type. TCRbeta CDR3 regions were amplified from genomic DNA using the immunoSEQ Assay, a bias-controlled multiplex PCR. As for how the authors treated the data: Within the assay, amplification of reference gene primers was used to estimate how many nucleated cells each sample contained. Sequence reads were collapsed and filtered to measure the absolute abundance of every unique TCRbeta CDR3 rearrangement. Productive Simpson clonality was computed per sample as the square root of Simpson's diversity index over productive rearrangements. TCRdb obtained this table from immuneACCESS and retained in-frame rearrangements with V and J assigned. These tables miss some clones; where compared with another copy, unresolved V genes account for less than half of the shortfall, and the remainder is unexplained. V, J and clone size are those of that table, while D and trimming were read from the DNA. This sample comprises under 200,000 clones, roughly 87% of them detected only once. The ten largest account for 20% to 25% of the sample.

What the authors observed across the whole study: Clinical and demographic metadata were provided uncurated, with the amount varying by source and participant.

The sample was peripheral blood. The sequence was obtained from a man in his fifties or sixties with active or convalescent COVID-19. The V and J segments used are TRBV2 and TRBJ2-1, with no reliable assignment of the D segment. The CDR3: CASSERRPGINEQFF. The DNA is TGTGCCAGCAGTGAAAGGAGACCGGGTATTAATGAGCAGTTCTTC.